This T cell receptor (beta chain) was recovered during a study of patients and donors after allogeneic stem cell transplantation (dated by TCRdb to the early 2020s). This clonotype was seen a handful of times. What this receptor recognizes is not known. The record has no base qualities; no much larger clone is one base away. The method behind the library was RT-PCR. This sample was sequenced with a NextSeq 550. Starting from the raw public reads, TCRdb applied fastp trimming at Q25, assembled clones with MiXCR and retained in-frame beta chains. Every distinct CDR3 protein forms one entry, paired with its most common genes and DNA. This sample holds fewer than 500,000 distinct CDR3 sequences; 16% were observed only once. The top ten clones comprise roughly 7.2% of the sample. Trimming at the junction amounts to 5 bases on V and 2 bases on J, and the germline ends lie 19 bases apart. The CDR3 holds 16 amino acids from the cysteine to the phenylalanine. Only the CDR3 part of the read is kept: 48 bases, read in frame from the first base. CDR1 and CDR2 were assigned from the germline V gene as SGHAT and FQNNGV.

The sample consisted of blood, either unsorted or a sorted T cell fraction (not recorded which). Here the chain combines TRBV11-2 and TRBJ2-7; TRBD1 is possibly the D segment (6 matching bases). The source of this sequence is a human donor who was either an allogeneic HSCT recipient or a stem cell or donor lymphocyte infusion donor (not recorded which). It is not recorded whose cells these are; they may come from a transplant donor. This receptor has the CDR3 CASSPIQGKVTYEQYF. The nucleotide sequence reads TGTGCCAGCAGCCCGATACAGGGAAAAGTGACCTACGAGCAGTACTTC.